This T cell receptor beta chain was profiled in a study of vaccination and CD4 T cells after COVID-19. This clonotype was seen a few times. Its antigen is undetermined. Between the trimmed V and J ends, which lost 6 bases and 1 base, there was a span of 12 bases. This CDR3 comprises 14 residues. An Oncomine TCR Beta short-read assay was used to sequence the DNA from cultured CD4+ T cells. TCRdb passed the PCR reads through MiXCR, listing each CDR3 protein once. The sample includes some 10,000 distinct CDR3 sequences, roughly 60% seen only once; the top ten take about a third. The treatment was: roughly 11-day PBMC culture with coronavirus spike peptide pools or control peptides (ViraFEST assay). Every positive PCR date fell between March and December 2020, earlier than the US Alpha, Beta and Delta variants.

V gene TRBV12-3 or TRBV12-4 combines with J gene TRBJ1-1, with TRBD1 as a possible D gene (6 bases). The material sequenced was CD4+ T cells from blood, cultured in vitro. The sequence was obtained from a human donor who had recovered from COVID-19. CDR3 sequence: CASRGGAWNTEAFF. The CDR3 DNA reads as TGTGCCAGCAGGGGGGGGGCCTGGAACACTGAAGCTTTCTTT.